The 28 T cell receptor beta chains below were found in one sample sequenced in a study of shared clonotypes between healthy human individuals. Assay: immunoSEQ multiplex PCR; the TCRdb copy retains only in-frame clones and omits some. The data show over 2 million clones, with approximately 94% seen just once and 1% to 1.3% held by the top ten. The naive CD8 subset, CD45RO-negative cells positively selected for CCR7, excluded terminally differentiated effector memory CD45RA+ cells. The sequenced material came from naive CD8+ T cells sorted from blood. The receptors stem from a man between 18 and 29 years old in good health.

The V call is TRBV4-1, the J call TRBJ2-5, with D perhaps matching TRBD1 or TRBD2 (5 bases each). CDR1 is MGHRA and CDR2 is YSYEKL in the germline V gene. V shed 6 bases and J shed 7 bases, with 15 bases lying between them. The CDR3 is made up of 13 amino acids. DNA of the CDR3: TGCGCCAGCAGTAAAATTACTGGGGGGACCCAGTACTTC. This encodes CASSKITGGTQYF.

This chain uses TRBV5-6 with TRBJ2-7, with 9 bases matching TRBD2. CDR3 size: 14 residues. Germline V gene data show CDR1 as SGHDT and CDR2 as YYEEEE. With 4 bases clipped from V and 4 bases from J, the junction kept 6 bases outside the gene matches. CDR3 sequence reads: CASSGGLALYEQYF. Written as DNA, the CDR3 is TGTGCCAGCAGCGGGGGACTAGCACTATACGAGCAGTACTTC.

This rearrangement joins TRBV6-6 to TRBJ2-2; D is unclear. Trimming shortened V by 0 bases and J by 2 bases, and 10 bases separated the two germline ends. CDR3 length: 16 residues. From germline, CDR1 is MNHNY and CDR2 SVGAGI (reference sequence). This CDR3 reads CASSYSGRQNTGELFF. DNA for the CDR3: TGTGCCAGCAGTTACTCAGGCAGACAAAACACCGGGGAGCTGTTTTTT.

J is TRBJ2-7 and V is TRBV9; D call uncertain. V shed 0 bases and J shed 2 bases, with 12 bases lying between them. Germline V gives CDR1 SGDLS, CDR2 YYNGEE. CDR3 length: 15 amino acids. CDR3 sequence reads: CASSVGDSVAYEQYF. For the CDR3, the DNA is TGTGCCAGCAGCGTAGGAGACTCCGTGGCCTACGAGCAGTACTTC.

J is TRBJ1-1 and V is TRBV7-9, with no clear D. Germline assignment: CDR1 SEHNR and CDR2 FQNEAQ (reference sequence). Trimming stripped 4 bases from V and 11 bases from J, with 14 bases between. The CDR3 is 12 amino acids. The CDR3 DNA is TGTGCCAGCAGCTCCGTTCTGGTTGGGGCTTTCTTT. Protein sequence: CASSSVLVGAFF.

Comment on this clone: The same CDR3 can be traced to other DNA sequences in this sample. The chain couples TRBV5-6 to TRBJ2-7; D not certain. Germline V CDR1 and CDR2: SGHDT, YYEEEE. The CDR3 runs to 14 residues. V dropped 0 bases and J dropped 4 bases, with 11 bases sitting between them. The CDR3 protein is CASSLVGDSYEQYF. The DNA for the CDR3 is TGTGCCAGCAGCTTGGTCGGAGACTCATACGAGCAGTACTTC.

This rearrangement joins TRBV30 to TRBJ2-5; 14 nucleotides match TRBD2. The CDR3 consists of 16 residues. Germline CDR1 and CDR2: GTSNPN and SVGIG (reference sequence). V lost 3 bases to trimming and J lost 5 bases; unmatched junction nucleotides: 8. CDR3 DNA: TGTGCCTGGAGGGGACGACTAGCGGGGGGGTCGGAGACCCAGTACTTC. It yields the protein CAWRGRLAGGSETQYF.

The rearrangement uses TRBV5-4 and TRBJ2-5; 7 bases agree with TRBD1. In germline, CDR1 is SGHNT, CDR2 YYREEE (reference sequence). The CDR3 contains 14 residues. V was clipped by 0 bases and J by 4 bases; unmatched bases: 3. CDR3 bases: TGTGCCAGCAGCTTGGGACAGGGATTAGAGACCCAGTACTTC. Translated: CASSLGQGLETQYF.

This clone was counted a few times. This chain joins TRBV21-1 and TRBJ2-5; the D call TRBD1 from the table was never checked on the DNA. TRBV21-1 is tagged as a pseudogene. The CDR3 length is 13 residues. The CDR3 DNA follows: TGTGCCAGCAGCAAGGGACAGTTAGAGACCCAGTACTTC. Translation: CASSKGQLETQYF.

This sequence joins TRBV4-1 and TRBJ2-2, with 12 positions matching TRBD2. CDR3 size: 21 residues. Trimming removed 4 bases from V and 1 base from J; junction bases left unmatched: 16. Germline loops: CDR1 MGHRA, CDR2 YSYEKL. The CDR3 reads CASSPLGLAGGPILNTGELFF. CDR3 coding DNA: TGCGCCAGCAGCCCACTGGGGCTAGCGGGAGGGCCTATTTTGAACACCGGGGAGCTGTTTTTT.

To note about this clone: Different DNA sequences within this sample yield the same CDR3. This chain uses TRBV27 with TRBJ1-5; no firm D call. Trimming stripped 5 bases from V and 4 bases from J, with 12 bases between. Germline values: CDR1 MNHEY, CDR2 SMNVEV (reference sequence). CDR3 length: 14 residues. This CDR3 reads CASSPGLGNQPQHF. Here the CDR3 DNA reads TGTGCCAGCAGTCCGGGTCTGGGAAATCAGCCCCAGCATTTT.

This clone occurred once. The chain carries TRBV6-1 and TRBJ1-5; perhaps TRBD1 as D (5 bases). This CDR3 spans 17 amino acids. Trimming stripped 4 bases from V and 3 bases from J, with 19 bases between. CDR1 is MNHNS, CDR2 SASEGT, per germline. The CDR3 here is CASSGPPSWGYNQPQHF. Here the CDR3 DNA reads TGTGCCAGCAGTGGACCTCCGTCGTGGGGCTACAATCAGCCCCAGCATTTT.

The chain employs TRBV9 and TRBJ1-1; D is unresolved. CDR3 length equals 15 residues. In germline, CDR1 is SGDLS, CDR2 YYNGEE. Trimming shortened V by 3 bases and J by 0 bases, and 12 bases separated the two germline ends. CDR3 sequence (DNA): TGTGCCAGCAGCGACCGACCGGAATTGAACACTGAAGCTTTCTTT. It specifies CASSDRPELNTEAFF.

This sequence joins TRBV6-5 and TRBJ2-7, with a tentative D call TRBD1 (6 bases). CDR1 and CDR2 (germline): MNHEY, SVGAGI. Trimming left V 5 bases short and J 0 bases short, with 8 bases between. The CDR3 length is 13 residues. The CDR3 DNA sequence: TGTGCCAGCAGTCTACAGGGCTCCTACGAGCAGTACTTC. Its protein is CASSLQGSYEQYF.

The chain uses TRBV7-2 and TRBJ2-1; TRBD2 matches 12 bases. This CDR3 contains 14 residues. Looked up from germline, CDR1 is SGHTA and CDR2 is FQGNSA. The junction had 4 bases not matched to a gene; V was cut back by 5 bases and J by 8 bases. CDR3 protein: CASSLTSGSHEQFF. DNA for the CDR3: TGTGCCAGCAGCCTGACTAGCGGGAGCCATGAGCAGTTCTTC.

The chain has TRBV7-9 and TRBJ2-5; 7 nucleotides match TRBD2. This CDR3 is 13 amino acids long. The germline V gene has CDR1 SEHNR and CDR2 FQNEAQ (reference sequence). J lost 5 bases, V lost 7 bases, and 7 bases had no gene match. CDR3 sequence reads: CASISLAEETQYF. The CDR3 nucleotides are TGTGCCAGCATTAGCCTAGCGGAGGAGACCCAGTACTTC. The full variable domain, completed using reference TRBV7-9 and TRBJ2-5, is DTGVSQNPRHKITKRGQNVTFRCDPISEHNRLYWYRQTLGQGPEFLTYFQNEAQLEKSRLLSDRFSAERPKGSFSTLEIQRTEQGDSAMYLCASISLAEETQYFGPGTRLLVL.

The rearrangement joins TRBV6-4 to TRBJ2-3; 9 bases are shared with TRBD2. Trimming at V came to 3 bases and at J to 2 bases, leaving 6 bases not matched to a gene. Germline V gives CDR1 MRHNA, CDR2 SNTAGT. The CDR3 loop spans 16 amino acids. CDR3 bases: TGTGCCAGCAGTGAGGGGACTAGCAGAAACACAGATACGCAGTATTTT. This translates into CASSEGTSRNTDTQYF.

This chain uses TRBV28 with TRBJ1-1; TRBD1 aligns across 8 bases. In germline, CDR1 is MDHEN, CDR2 SYDVKM. The V segment lost 6 bases and the J segment 1 base; nucleotides outside the gene matches: 4. The CDR3 sequence is 14 residues long. CDR3 sequence reads: CASRLDRANTEAFF. CDR3 in DNA: TGTGCCAGCAGGTTGGACAGGGCGAACACTGAAGCTTTCTTT. The whole variable domain, filled in from reference TRBV28 and TRBJ1-1, reads DVKVTQSSRYLVKRTGEKVFLECVQDMDHENMFWYRQDPGLGLRLIYFSYDVKMKEKGDIPEGYSVSREKKERFSLILESASTNQTSMYLCASRLDRANTEAFFGQGTRLTVV.

This clone has a single count. The chain has TRBV4-1 and TRBJ2-3, with 7 positions matching TRBD2. V lost 4 bases to trimming and J lost 3 bases; unmatched junction nucleotides: 10. CDR3 length: 16 residues. Per the germline V gene, CDR1 is MGHRA and CDR2 is YSYEKL. As DNA, the CDR3 is TGCGCCAGCAGCCCTAGTCCAGCGGGAATTACAGATACGCAGTATTTT. It yields the protein CASSPSPAGITDTQYF.

Here the CDR3 DNA reads TGTGCCAGCAGTTTATCCGCGGACCTGCGGTCCAATCAGCCCCAGCATTTT. Encoded protein: CASSLSADLRSNQPQHF. The chain links TRBV28 to TRBJ1-5; D is unclear. The CDR3 is 17 residues long. Trimming took 1 base from V and 3 from J, leaving 16 bases between them. Germline lookup yields CDR1 MDHEN and CDR2 SYDVKM.

The genes are TRBV29-1 and TRBJ2-7, with 11 bases fitting TRBD2. The CDR3 has 14 residues. With V trimmed by 3 bases and J by 0 bases, 1 base remained unmatched. Germline values: CDR1 SQVTM, CDR2 ANQGSEA. The CDR3 sequence is CSVETSGASYEQYF. The DNA of the CDR3 is TGCAGCGTTGAGACTAGCGGGGCCTCCTACGAGCAGTACTTC.

The chain recombines TRBV7-8 with TRBJ2-7, with 12 positions matching TRBD1. Germline V gene lookup returns CDR1 SGHVS and CDR2 FQNEAQ. This CDR3 spans 17 amino acids. With V trimmed by 5 bases and J by 5 bases, 13 bases remained unmatched. The DNA of the CDR3 is TGTGCCAGCAGCCCCTCCCTGGGGACAGGGGGCTTCGACGAGCAGTACTTC. This codes for CASSPSLGTGGFDEQYF.

The chain is built from TRBV29-1 and TRBJ1-4; D remains ambiguous. Germline V lookup: CDR1 SQVTM, CDR2 ANQGSEA. Between the trimmed V and J ends, which lost 4 bases and 0 bases, there was a span of 9 bases. This CDR3 spans 14 amino acids. The CDR3 sequence is CSVVLRATNEKLFF. The CDR3 nucleotides are TGCAGCGTTGTCTTGAGGGCAACTAATGAAAAACTGTTTTTT.

The V call is TRBV30, the J call TRBJ1-6; D not resolved. The CDR3 contains 15 residues. In germline, CDR1 is GTSNPN, CDR2 SVGIG (reference sequence). V dropped 2 bases and J dropped 0 bases, with 8 bases sitting between them. The CDR3 sequence: CAWSTGSSYNSPLHF. The CDR3 coding sequence is TGTGCCTGGAGTACCGGGAGCTCCTATAATTCACCCCTCCACTTT.

This chain uses TRBV6-1 with TRBJ1-5, with D perhaps TRBD1 (6 bases). Germline V lookup: CDR1 MNHNS, CDR2 SASEGT. The length of the CDR3 is 18 residues. Trimming took off 0 bases at V and 0 bases at J, with 15 bases between the two ends. CDR3 nucleotides: TGTGCCAGCAGTGAAGCGCAGGGACATTTCTATAGCAATCAGCCCCAGCATTTT. The encoded protein is CASSEAQGHFYSNQPQHF.

This clone is a singleton in its sample. Other DNA sequences in this specimen translate into the identical CDR3. The J gene is TRBJ1-2, the V gene TRBV5-4, with D maybe TRBD1 (6 bases). Trimming removed 1 base at V and 0 bases at J, with 7 bases between. The CDR3 totals 14 residues. The germline V gene has CDR1 SGHNT and CDR2 YYREEE (reference sequence). CDR3: CASSLPGANYGYTF. CDR3 sequence (DNA): TGTGCCAGCAGCTTGCCAGGGGCTAACTATGGCTACACCTTC.

This clone has more than one count but fewer than ten. The same CDR3 also results from other DNA sequences found in this sample. The genes are TRBV27 and TRBJ2-5; D gene ambiguous. V lost 1 base to trimming and J lost 5 bases, with 5 bases between them. Germline lookup yields CDR1 MNHEY and CDR2 SMNVEV (reference sequence). The CDR3 totals 12 residues. CDR3 DNA sequence: TGTGCCAGCAGTTTATTAGGGGAGACCCAGTACTTC. It codes for CASSLLGETQYF.

The J gene is TRBJ1-1, the V gene TRBV9, with 7 bases lining up with TRBD1. This CDR3 contains 16 residues. Trimming took 4 bases from V and 0 from J; bases not matched to a gene: 9. The germline V gene encodes CDR1 SGDLS and CDR2 YYNGEE. The chain's CDR3 is CASSSRTGELNTEAFF. As DNA, the CDR3 is TGTGCCAGCAGCTCACGGACAGGAGAGTTGAACACTGAAGCTTTCTTT.